The next 27 T cell receptor beta chains were all read from a single sample in a study of OX40 agonist ivuxolimab in advanced cancers. TCRdb's copy holds only in-frame clones and misses some; the assay was immunoSEQ multiplex PCR. The sample consists of roughly 24,000 clones, about four fifths of them appearing once. The sequenced sample was CD4+ or CD8+ T cells sorted from blood, obtained in a trial of the OX40 agonist ivuxolimab. Every receptor here comes from an adult with an advanced solid tumor such as melanoma, head and neck, liver or kidney cancer.

The J gene is TRBJ1-5, the V gene TRBV18; D gene uncertain. The CDR3 is 15 residues long. The germline CDR1 and CDR2 sequences are KGHSH and LQKENI. Trimming took 3 bases from V and 3 from J, leaving 12 bases between them. This chain's CDR3 is CASSPPGRNNQPQHF. In DNA, the CDR3 is TGTGCCAGCTCACCCCCGGGAAGGAACAATCAGCCCCAGCATTTT.

The chain recombines TRBV15 with TRBJ1-4, with TRBD1 identical over 9 bases. Trimming cost V 0 bases and J 7 bases; bases outside gene matches: 3. Germline V gives CDR1 LNHNV, CDR2 YYDKDF (reference sequence). The CDR3 extends over 15 amino acids. The CDR3 DNA reads TGTGCCACCAGCAGAGATGGGACAGGGATTGAAAAACTGTTTTTT. Its translation: CATSRDGTGIEKLFF.

This chain uses TRBV7-3 with TRBJ2-7; D unresolved. The V end was cut by 2 bases, the J end by 3 bases, with 11 bases between. The CDR3 spans 14 residues. Germline CDR1 SGHTA, CDR2 FQGTGA. In DNA form, the CDR3 reads TGTGCCAGCAGCTTAGGTCTCGCCAACTACGAGCAGTACTTC. Translation gives CASSLGLANYEQYF.

The sample holds one count of this clone. The chain carries TRBV6-4 and TRBJ1-2; D is undetermined. With 5 bases removed from V and 8 bases from J, the gap between germline ends came to 21 bases. The CDR3 contains 15 residues. Germline CDR1 and CDR2: MRHNA and SNTAGT. CDR3 in amino acids: CASSPSTGAGGGYTF. The CDR3, as DNA: TGTGCCAGCAGTCCATCTACCGGAGCCGGCGGCGGCTACACCTTC.

CDR3 amino acids: CASSLDWGGYEQFF. The CDR3 coding sequence is TGCGCCAGCAGCTTGGATTGGGGGGGATATGAGCAGTTCTTC. The chain combines TRBV5-1 with TRBJ2-1; 7 nucleotides agree with TRBD2. Germline values: CDR1 SGHRS, CDR2 YFSETQ. The CDR3 spans 14 residues. Trimming at V came to 0 bases and at J to 8 bases, leaving 5 bases not matched to a gene.

The chain recombines TRBV6-5 with TRBJ2-7; 9 bases agree with TRBD1. The CDR3 extends over 15 amino acids. Trimming at V came to 5 bases and at J to 4 bases, leaving 9 bases not matched to a gene. Germline V lookup: CDR1 MNHEY, CDR2 SVGAGI. The CDR3 protein is CASSGTGGFIYEQYF. CDR3 nucleotide sequence: TGTGCCAGCAGTGGAACAGGGGGCTTCATTTACGAGCAGTACTTC.

The V and J genes are TRBV5-4 and TRBJ2-5; D perhaps matches TRBD2 (6 bases). The germline V and J ends were trimmed by 1 base and 3 bases, with 13 bases remaining between them. This CDR3 region has 15 residues. CDR1 and CDR2 from the germline V gene are SGHNT and YYREEE (reference sequence). In DNA form, the CDR3 reads TGTGCCAGCAGCTTGCCTCGGGAGAAGAAAGAGACCCAGTACTTC. It translates to CASSLPREKKETQYF.

The J gene is TRBJ2-7, the V gene TRBV6-5; the D gene is possibly TRBD2 (5 bases). Germline CDR1 MNHEY, CDR2 SVGAGI. With 6 bases removed from V and 2 bases from J, the gap between germline ends came to 14 bases. The CDR3 has 14 amino acids. This chain's CDR3 is CASRKRWSTYEQYF. The CDR3 DNA reads as TGTGCCAGCAGGAAGCGGTGGAGTACCTACGAGCAGTACTTC.

The chain links TRBV4-2 to TRBJ2-2, with D possibly being TRBD2 (7 bases). The V gene lost 7 bases and the J gene lost 7 bases, with 13 bases spanning the gap. The germline CDR1 and CDR2 sequences are LGHNA and YNFKEQ. This CDR3 contains 13 residues. This chain's CDR3 is CASNPGGHGELFF. CDR3 nucleotide sequence: TGTGCCAGCAACCCGGGGGGCCACGGGGAGCTGTTTTTT.

The chain is built from TRBV4-1 and TRBJ1-5, with D hard to call. CDR3 length: 15 amino acids. In germline, CDR1 is MGHRA, CDR2 YSYEKL. Trimming took off 2 bases at V and 0 bases at J, with 8 bases between the two ends. The CDR3 is CASSQFSNSNQPQHF. The CDR3 DNA reads TGCGCCAGCAGCCAATTTAGTAATAGCAATCAGCCCCAGCATTTT.

The chain uses TRBV4-2 and TRBJ2-7, with TRBD2 matching 12 bases. The CDR3 loop spans 16 amino acids. Per the germline V gene, CDR1 is LGHNA and CDR2 is YNFKEQ. Trimming removed 3 bases from V and 3 bases from J; junction bases left unmatched: 6. This CDR3 is CASSHLTSGGFYEQYF. The DNA for the CDR3 is TGTGCCAGCAGCCACCTCACTAGCGGGGGGTTCTACGAGCAGTACTTC.

The chain uses TRBV6-1 and TRBJ2-1; D perhaps matches TRBD2 (6 bases). V was trimmed by 1 base and J by 4 bases, leaving 20 bases between them. The V gene's germline CDR1 is MNHNS and CDR2 SASEGT. The CDR3 has 18 residues. CDR3 loop: CASSEVNLLGTGYNEQFF. CDR3 DNA: TGTGCCAGCAGTGAAGTAAATCTCCTTGGGACTGGTTACAATGAGCAGTTCTTC.

The chain employs TRBV27 and TRBJ2-7, with TRBD1 identical over 7 bases. With 4 bases clipped from V and 6 bases from J, the junction kept 3 bases outside the gene matches. CDR1 is MNHEY and CDR2 is SMNVEV in the germline V gene (reference sequence). CDR3 length: 12 amino acids. The CDR3 region has the DNA TGTGCCAGCAGTTATACAGGGGTCGAGCAGTACTTC. Residues: CASSYTGVEQYF.

On this clone itself: The identical CDR3 is also encoded by other nucleotide sequences in the sample. The chain has TRBV27 and TRBJ2-2; D unresolved. Germline lookup yields CDR1 MNHEY and CDR2 SMNVEV (reference sequence). This CDR3 has 14 amino acids. Trimming took off 5 bases at V and 3 bases at J, with 10 bases between the two ends. The CDR3 nucleotides are TGTGCCAGCAGTACCGGGCCCTACACCGGGGAGCTGTTTTTT. Translation: CASSTGPYTGELFF.

The V call is TRBV7-2, the J call TRBJ2-4; a possible D gene is TRBD1 (6 bases). Trimming stripped 2 bases from V and 0 bases from J, with 11 bases between. CDR3 size: 16 residues. Germline V gene lookup returns CDR1 SGHTA and CDR2 FQGNSA. CDR3 nucleotide sequence: TGTGCCAGCAGCTTAACGCACAGGGTAGCCAAAAACATTCAGTACTTC. Amino acids: CASSLTHRVAKNIQYF.

The V call is TRBV7-8, the J call TRBJ2-1; D is unresolved. Germline CDR1 SGHVS, CDR2 FQNEAQ. V shed 3 bases and J shed 12 bases, with 9 bases lying between them. The CDR3 totals 11 residues. The chain's CDR3 is CASSFREGQFF. The CDR3 bases are TGTGCCAGCAGCTTTAGGGAAGGGCAGTTCTTC.

The J gene is TRBJ2-1, the V gene TRBV11-2, with 7 nucleotides matching TRBD1. CDR3 length equals 16 residues. CDR1 SGHAT and CDR2 FQNNGV come from the germline V gene. Trimming took 1 base from V and 0 from J; bases not matched to a gene: 3. The chain's CDR3 is CASSLAAGGSYNEQFF. As DNA, the CDR3 is TGTGCCAGCAGCTTAGCTGCAGGGGGCTCCTACAATGAGCAGTTCTTC.

This chain links TRBV5-1 with TRBJ2-7, with D perhaps TRBD2 (6 bases). CDR1 is SGHRS and CDR2 is YFSETQ in the germline V gene. CDR3 size: 12 residues. With 4 bases removed from V and 6 bases from J, the gap between germline ends came to 11 bases. The CDR3 sequence: CASSGEDGEQYF. CDR3 bases: TGCGCCAGCAGCGGGGAGGATGGCGAGCAGTACTTC. Supplemented by reference TRBV5-1 and TRBJ2-7, the full variable domain reads KAGVTQTPRYLIKTRGQQVTLSCSPISGHRSVSWYQQTPGQGLQFLFEYFSETQRNKGNFPGRFSGRQFSNSRSEMNVSTLELGDSALYLCASSGEDGEQYFGPGTRLTVT.

V gene TRBV7-6 combines with J gene TRBJ1-2, with TRBD1 as a possible D gene (6 bases). CDR3 size: 13 residues. Trimming left V 5 bases short and J 2 bases short, with 9 bases between. The germline CDR1 and CDR2 sequences are SGHVS and FNYEAQ. The CDR3, as DNA: TGTGCCAGCAGCGTTACAGGGAACTATGGCTACACCTTC. Encoded protein: CASSVTGNYGYTF.

The chain employs TRBV19 and TRBJ2-5, with 9 nucleotides matching TRBD2. The junction had 2 bases not matched to a gene; V was cut back by 0 bases and J by 0 bases. CDR3 length: 16 amino acids. CDR1 LNHDA and CDR2 SQIVND come from the germline V gene (reference sequence). CDR3 sequence: CASSIDQRGDQETQYF. The DNA of the CDR3 is TGTGCCAGTAGTATAGATCAGCGGGGGGACCAAGAGACCCAGTACTTC.

The rearrangement links TRBV9 to TRBJ1-2; D ambiguous. The CDR3 totals 14 residues. V was cut by 0 bases and J by 5 bases, with 11 bases left in between. In germline, CDR1 is SGDLS, CDR2 YYNGEE. The CDR3 region is CASSVDEDRYGYTF. CDR3 nucleotide sequence: TGTGCCAGCAGCGTAGATGAGGACCGGTATGGCTACACCTTC.

This clone was seen at least ten times. The rearrangement links TRBV27 to TRBJ2-7; TRBD1 is a possible D gene (6 bases). V gave up 5 bases and J gave up 2 bases, with 10 bases separating them. Looked up from germline, CDR1 is MNHEY and CDR2 is SMNVEV (reference sequence). The length of the CDR3 is 13 residues. The DNA of the CDR3 is TGTGCCAGCAGTCCGTCAGGGGCCTACGAGCAGTACTTC. Residues: CASSPSGAYEQYF.

This clone turned up a few times. The chain recombines TRBV28 with TRBJ2-7, with 7 bases matching TRBD1. V gave up 7 bases and J gave up 3 bases; unmatched junction bases: 3. The CDR3 covers 12 residues. CDR1 MDHEN and CDR2 SYDVKM come from the germline V gene. The CDR3 spells CASTTGFYEQYF. The DNA of the CDR3 is TGTGCCAGCACGACAGGGTTCTACGAGCAGTACTTC.

The chain recombines TRBV4-3 with TRBJ2-7; 11 nucleotides agree with TRBD2. The CDR3 totals 17 residues. Trimming removed 4 bases from V and 3 bases from J; junction bases left unmatched: 11. Germline V gene data show CDR1 as LGHNA and CDR2 as YSLEER. CDR3 sequence reads: CASSPTLLAGDLYEQYF. Written as DNA, the CDR3 is TGCGCCAGCAGCCCTACGTTACTAGCGGGGGACCTCTACGAGCAGTACTTC.

This chain links TRBV6-5 with TRBJ1-1, with D perhaps matching TRBD1 (5 bases). Germline CDR1 reads MNHEY; CDR2 reads SVGAGI. The CDR3 has 14 residues. V was clipped by 4 bases and J by 4 bases, with 13 bases between them. CDR3 coding DNA: TGTGCCAGCAGTTCGGTCGGGGGGAGCACTGAAGCTTTCTTT. Translation: CASSSVGGSTEAFF.

A single count supports this clone. The chain recombines TRBV6-6 with TRBJ2-7; D may correspond to TRBD1 or TRBD2 (6 bases each). CDR1 and CDR2 (germline): MNHNY, SVGAGI (reference sequence). The V end was cut by 0 bases, the J end by 7 bases, with 16 bases between. This CDR3 has 15 residues. The CDR3 sequence: CASSYSRPGAGEQYF. The CDR3 region has the DNA TGTGCCAGCAGTTACTCCCGCCCAGGGGCGGGGGAGCAGTACTTC.

This clone qualifies as medium-sized (0.01 to 0.1%). At the DNA level, this CDR3 is encoded by other sequences in the same sample as well. The rearrangement joins TRBV7-2 to TRBJ1-5, with a weak D call TRBD1 (5 bases). Germline CDR1 reads SGHTA; CDR2 reads FQGNSA. V lost 6 bases and J 9 bases, leaving 24 bases between the germline ends. The CDR3 has 16 amino acids. CDR3 sequence (DNA): TGTGCCAGCAGTCTCGAGGGGTCCCTTCTTCATCCGCCCCAGCATTTT. Translating it yields CASSLEGSLLHPPQHF.